Below, 20 T cell receptor beta chains from the same sample are listed, as sequenced in a study of identical twins. TCRdb called the 5' RACE reads again in MiXCR, with one record for every CDR3 protein. Counted here are roughly 770,000 distinct CDR3 sequences, about 18% occurring once; the ten biggest clones make up about an eighth. These records were also assigned to another study, of T cells expressing NK-cell markers.

The sample taken for sequencing was PBMCs. The receptor source for this set is a woman aged 18-29 years in good health.

This clonotype has only a few counts. V and J are TRBV20-1 and TRBJ2-1; 9 nucleotides match TRBD2. J gave up 10 bases and V 4 bases, and 5 bases lay outside the gene matches. The CDR3 loop spans 12 amino acids. Germline V gives CDR1 DFQATT, CDR2 SNEGSKA (reference sequence). This CDR3 reads CSATSGDEEQFF. The CDR3 DNA reads as TGCAGTGCTACTAGCGGGGATGAGGAGCAGTTCTTC.

This chain uses TRBV6-2 or TRBV6-3 with TRBJ2-1, with D unresolved. Germline V lookup: CDR1 MNHEY, CDR2 SVGEGT. The CDR3 covers 10 residues. V was cut by 5 bases and J by 16 bases, with 12 bases left in between. The CDR3 spells CASSIWTNFF. The CDR3, as DNA: TGTGCCAGCAGTATCTGGACGAATTTCTTC.

The CDR3 region is CSGRGANYGYTF. CDR3 nucleotide sequence: TGCAGTGGAAGGGGGGCTAACTATGGCTACACCTTC. The J gene is TRBJ1-2, the V gene TRBV20-1, with a weak D call TRBD1 (6 bases). The ends were cut back, 7 bases at V and 0 bases at J, with 9 bases in the middle. This CDR3 has 12 amino acids. From germline, CDR1 is DFQATT and CDR2 SNEGSKA (reference sequence).

Only a few counts were recorded for this clonotype. The V and J genes are TRBV10-3 and TRBJ1-3, with D possibly matching TRBD1 (5 bases). The CDR3 sequence is 17 residues long. V was pared by 7 bases and J by 0 bases, with 19 bases between. Looked up from germline, CDR1 is ENHRY and CDR2 is SYGVKD. CDR3 in amino acids: CAITSMQGMGSGNTIYF. CDR3 coding DNA: TGTGCCATCACCTCGATGCAGGGAATGGGCTCTGGAAACACCATATATTTT.

There are a few counts of this clonotype. The chain joins TRBV5-6 to TRBJ1-2, with TRBD1 as a possible D gene (5 bases). The CDR3 is 14 amino acids. Looked up from germline, CDR1 is SGHDT and CDR2 is YYEEEE. V lost 2 bases and J 2 bases, leaving 10 bases between the germline ends. This CDR3 is CASSFRRGNYGYTF. CDR3 nucleotide sequence: TGTGCCAGCAGCTTCCGCCGGGGGAACTATGGCTACACCTTC.

The CDR3 here is CASSFDREGSKNIQYF. The CDR3 DNA reads as TGTGCCAGCAGTTTCGACAGGGAGGGGTCCAAAAACATTCAGTACTTC. The rearrangement uses TRBV6-2 or TRBV6-3 and TRBJ2-4; either TRBD1 or TRBD2 may supply D (7 bases each). CDR1 is MNHEY, CDR2 SVGEGT, per germline. Trimming cost V 4 bases and J 2 bases, with 15 bases left between them. There are 16 residues in the CDR3.

The chain uses TRBV6-2 or TRBV6-3 and TRBJ2-1; D possibly matches TRBD1 or TRBD2 (5 bases each). V gave up 6 bases and J gave up 10 bases, with 19 bases separating them. Per the germline V gene, CDR1 is MNHEY and CDR2 is SVGEGT. CDR3 length: 14 amino acids. The CDR3 region is CASRQGPPFHEQFF. CDR3 sequence (DNA): TGTGCCAGCAGGCAGGGACCGCCCTTTCACGAGCAGTTCTTC.

A single count supports this clonotype. The genes are TRBV3-1 and TRBJ2-1; D may be TRBD1 or TRBD2 (6 bases each). The CDR3 length is 14 residues. Trimming cost V 4 bases and J 5 bases, with 12 bases left between them. Germline loops: CDR1 LGHDT, CDR2 YNNKEL (reference sequence). The CDR3 region has the DNA TGTGCCAGCAGCCCCGGGGGCCTTAACAATGAGCAGTTCTTC. It yields the protein CASSPGGLNNEQFF.

This clonotype came up a few times. This chain links TRBV5-1 with TRBJ2-5; 12 nucleotides agree with TRBD2. Trimming removed 5 bases from V and 8 bases from J; junction bases left unmatched: 7. Germline lookup yields CDR1 SGHRS and CDR2 YFSETQ. The CDR3 loop spans 14 amino acids. CDR3 nucleotides: TGCGCCAGCAGTAAGAGACTAGCGGGGGTAACCCAGTACTTC. It translates to CASSKRLAGVTQYF.

This clonotype showed up just once. The chain joins TRBV3-1 to TRBJ2-7; 10 nucleotides line up with TRBD2. Trimming took 0 bases from V and 1 from J; bases not matched to a gene: 6. Germline V gene data show CDR1 as LGHDT and CDR2 as YNNKEL (reference sequence). The CDR3 runs to 17 residues. The CDR3 DNA reads as TGTGCCAGCAGCCAAGATCGGATAGCGGGGGGATCCTACGAGCAGTACTTC. Translation: CASSQDRIAGGSYEQYF.

The chain uses TRBV27 and TRBJ2-1; 9 nucleotides line up with TRBD2. The germline V gene has CDR1 MNHEY and CDR2 SMNVEV (reference sequence). The CDR3 length is 20 residues. The ends lost 6 bases at V and 0 bases at J; junction bases unmatched: 18. CDR3 in DNA: TGTGCCAGCAGCCCCCTGGTAGCGGGAGAAGTTCCCCGCTCCTACAATGAGCAGTTCTTC. It encodes CASSPLVAGEVPRSYNEQFF.

This clonotype was seen only a few times. The chain has TRBV11-2 and TRBJ2-2; D is possibly TRBD2 (6 bases). Germline assignment: CDR1 SGHAT and CDR2 FQNNGV. The CDR3 spans 15 residues. The germline V and J ends were trimmed by 1 base and 4 bases, with 10 bases remaining between them. The CDR3 coding sequence is TGTGCCAGCAGCTTAGGACTAGTGGGCACCGGGGAGCTGTTTTTT. Translation gives CASSLGLVGTGELFF. Drawing the rest from reference TRBV11-2 and TRBJ2-2, the complete variable domain is EAGVAQSPRYKIIEKRQSVAFWCNPISGHATLYWYQQILGQGPKLLIQFQNNGVVDDSQLPKDRFSAERLKGVDSTLKIQPAKLEDSAVYLCASSLGLVGTGELFFGEGSRLTVL.

The chain has TRBV5-1 and TRBJ2-4; perhaps D is TRBD1 or TRBD2 (5 bases each). CDR1 is SGHRS, CDR2 YFSETQ, per germline. V shed 3 bases and J shed 5 bases, with 12 bases lying between them. The CDR3 is 14 residues long. This CDR3 is CASSSWDGQNIQYF. CDR3 sequence (DNA): TGCGCCAGCAGCTCTTGGGACGGCCAAAACATTCAGTACTTC.

The chain carries TRBV20-1 and TRBJ2-7; TRBD2 aligns across 7 bases. The junction had 4 bases not matched to a gene; V was cut back by 5 bases and J by 3 bases. The germline gives CDR1 DFQATT, CDR2 SNEGSKA (reference sequence). The CDR3 sequence is 12 residues long. The chain's CDR3 is CSASRGDYEQYF. CDR3 coding DNA: TGCAGTGCTTCACGGGGGGACTACGAGCAGTACTTC.

This clonotype was observed a handful of times. The rearrangement uses TRBV6-5 and TRBJ1-1, with 10 nucleotides matching TRBD1. With V trimmed by 5 bases and J by 10 bases, 10 bases remained unmatched. CDR3 length equals 14 residues. Germline V CDR1 and CDR2: MNHEY, SVGAGI. CDR3 region: CASSLPPGQGTAFF. CDR3 sequence (DNA): TGTGCCAGCAGTCTACCTCCGGGACAGGGGACAGCTTTCTTT.

This clonotype has more than one count but fewer than ten. This chain joins TRBV5-1 and TRBJ2-2; the D is unclear. This CDR3 is 12 amino acids long. CDR1 and CDR2 from the germline V gene are SGHRS and YFSETQ. Trimming removed 6 bases at V and 2 bases at J, with 5 bases between. Here the CDR3 reads CASTQNTGELFF. The CDR3 DNA is TGCGCCAGCACCCAAAACACCGGGGAGCTGTTTTTT.

This clonotype was counted between two and nine times. V usage is TRBV7-2 and J usage is TRBJ2-5; TRBD1 might be the D (6 bases). Germline CDR1 and CDR2: SGHTA and FQGNSA. The CDR3 loop spans 17 amino acids. Trimming shortened V by 5 bases and J by 3 bases, and 22 bases separated the two germline ends. CDR3 loop: CASSTPAGTNLKETQYF. CDR3 sequence (DNA): TGTGCCAGCAGCACCCCGGCCGGGACAAACTTAAAAGAGACCCAGTACTTC. Full variable domain (outside the CDR3, taken from reference TRBV7-2 and TRBJ2-5): GAGVSQSPSNKVTEKGKDVELRCDPISGHTALYWYRQSLGQGLEFLIYFQGNSAPDKSGLPSDRFSAERTGGSVSTLTIQRTQQEDSAVYLCASSTPAGTNLKETQYFGPGTRLLVL.

The J gene is TRBJ1-2, the V gene TRBV6-5, with unresolved D. CDR1 is MNHEY, CDR2 SVGAGI, per germline. There are 14 residues in the CDR3. V was trimmed by 6 bases and J by 4 bases, leaving 15 bases between them. Here the CDR3 reads CASSYRQSGYGYTF. DNA of the CDR3: TGTGCCAGCAGCTACCGGCAAAGCGGCTATGGCTACACCTTC.

The sample holds many counts of this clonotype. V gene TRBV12-3 or TRBV12-4 combines with J gene TRBJ1-2; weak D call: TRBD1 (6 bases). This CDR3 has 12 amino acids. CDR3 residues: CAVLGRGQGYTF. As DNA, the CDR3 is TGTGCAGTCTTGGGGAGGGGACAAGGCTACACCTTC.

The gene calls are TRBV27 and TRBJ2-7, with D possibly matching TRBD2 (5 bases). Germline V CDR1 and CDR2: MNHEY, SMNVEV (reference sequence). Trimming cost V 3 bases and J 7 bases, with 19 bases left between them. This CDR3 has 15 amino acids. The CDR3 DNA reads TGTGCCAGCAGTTTGCGAGGCAGAGGGTCGTGGGAGCAGTACTTC. Protein product: CASSLRGRGSWEQYF.